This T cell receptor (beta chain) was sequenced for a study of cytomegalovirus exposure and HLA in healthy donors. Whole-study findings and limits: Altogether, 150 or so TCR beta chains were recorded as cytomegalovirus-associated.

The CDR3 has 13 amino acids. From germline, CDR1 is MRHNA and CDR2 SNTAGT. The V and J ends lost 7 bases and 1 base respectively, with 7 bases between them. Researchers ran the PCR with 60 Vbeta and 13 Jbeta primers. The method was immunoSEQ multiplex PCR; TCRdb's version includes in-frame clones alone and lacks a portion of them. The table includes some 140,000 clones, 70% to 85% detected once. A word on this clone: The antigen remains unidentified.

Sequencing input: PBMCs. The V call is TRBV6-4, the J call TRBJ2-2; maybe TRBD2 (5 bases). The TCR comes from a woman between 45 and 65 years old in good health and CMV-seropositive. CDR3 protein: CASKEENTGELFF. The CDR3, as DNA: TGTGCCAGCAAGGAGGAGAACACCGGGGAGCTGTTTTTT.